This T cell receptor beta chain is from a study of blood T cell repertoires in COVID-19 (dated by TCRdb to between 2020 and 2021). Some background on the complete study: Collaborator samples came from the United States, Italy and Spain and covered acute and convalescent phases of COVID-19. The repertoires were made available in a free public database intended to serve as a resource for research on the immune response to SARS-CoV-2. Samples were obtained from the ongoing ImmuneRACE study (first 160 participants) and from 1,254 subjects provided by 6 global collaborators. The prospective study material was composed of cDNA or gDNA derived from T cells, B-cell-depleted T cells, or PBMCs. Nearly every sample came with metadata listing a de-identified subject ID, COVID-19 status, age in years and sex. Where HLA class I and class II types were available, the types were taken from metadata supplied by the sample provider, not from assay-based typing. Deeply sampled blood TCRbeta repertoires from subjects exposed to, actively infected with, or recovered from COVID-19 were included in the dataset. Overall study outcomes, separate from this receptor: The amount of clinical and demographic metadata varied by source and participant and was provided uncurated.

According to the germline V gene, CDR1 reads ENHRY and CDR2 reads SYGVKD. Unmatched junction bases come to 11, with V trimmed by 2 bases and J by 4 bases. The CDR3 contains 17 residues, cysteine and phenylalanine counted. CDR3 DNA only is kept here, 51 bases in frame from base 1. On this clone: Its target antigen remains unknown. Base qualities are missing; no much larger clone stands one base away.

The immunoSEQ Assay, a bias-controlled multiplex PCR, was used to amplify TCRbeta CDR3 regions from genomic DNA. On the authors' methods: Nucleated cell counts per sample were estimated from amplification of reference gene primers within the assay. To quantify the absolute abundance of each unique TCRbeta CDR3 rearrangement, sequence reads were collapsed and filtered. Productive Simpson clonality was computed per sample as the square root of Simpson's diversity index over productive rearrangements. The table comes from immuneACCESS by way of TCRdb, which keeps in-frame sequences with V and J called. Part of the clones is missing from these tables; in studies checked, under half for an unresolved V gene and the rest for unknown reasons. V and J calls plus clone size are reproduced from that table; the DNA served to infer D and trimming. The sample table shows around 140,000 clones, and about four fifths are seen once. The ten top clones hold over 1.1% of the sample.

Whole blood was collected in K2EDTA tubes by collaborating institutions according to the institutions' own protocols. For TCRbeta analysis, collaborators shipped samples in one of three forms: frozen whole blood, isolated PBMCs, or DNA extracted from either of those sample types. Sequencing used peripheral blood. This clonotype was sampled from a man aged 55-75 years with acute or convalescent COVID-19. The V and J segments used are TRBV10-3 and TRBJ2-5, with TRBD2 identical over 9 junction bases. This receptor has the CDR3 CAISEGVGGGAGETQYF. The DNA sequence is as follows: TGTGCCATCAGTGAGGGCGTTGGCGGGGGGGCCGGAGAGACCCAGTACTTC.